A selection of T cell receptor beta chains follows, all from one sample in a study of OX40 agonist ivuxolimab in advanced cancers. Assay used: immunoSEQ multiplex PCR; TCRdb lists only in-frame clones, some missing. This table has some 62,000 clones, 91% appearing once. This specimen consisted of CD4+ or CD8+ T cells sorted from blood, obtained in a trial of the OX40 agonist ivuxolimab. These receptors were taken from an adult with an advanced solid tumor such as melanoma, head and neck, liver or kidney cancer. The CDR3 runs from the conserved cysteine through the conserved F or W. Each record gives: clone size, D gene, V gene, J gene, CDR3 protein, CDR3 DNA. The D gene is left open where the match is weak. Clone size is given for some rows only: seen once, a few or many times, or a class if the clone is expanded.

abundance: NA; d_gene: NA; v_gene: TRBV5-1; j_gene: TRBJ2-7; CDR3aa: CASSLGWTEQYF; CDR3nt: TGCGCCAGCAGCTTGGGGTGGACAGAGCAGTACTTC
abundance: NA; d_gene: NA; v_gene: TRBV5-1; j_gene: TRBJ1-2; CDR3aa: CASSLAGGGYTF; CDR3nt: TGCGCCAGCAGCTTGGCCGGGGGCGGCTACACCTTC
abundance: NA; d_gene: NA; v_gene: TRBV11-2; j_gene: TRBJ1-2; CDR3aa: CASSLVAGENYGYTF; CDR3nt: TGTGCCAGCAGCTTAGTCGCAGGGGAGAACTATGGCTACACCTTC
abundance: NA; d_gene: NA; v_gene: TRBV5-1; j_gene: TRBJ2-7; CDR3aa: CASSLGRWAYEQYF; CDR3nt: TGCGCCAGCAGCTTGGGGAGATGGGCCTACGAGCAGTACTTC
abundance: NA; d_gene: TRBD2; v_gene: TRBV18; j_gene: TRBJ2-1; CDR3aa: CASSPQRSGIGHNEQFF; CDR3nt: TGTGCCAGCTCACCCCAGAGGAGCGGGATCGGCCACAATGAGCAGTTCTTC
abundance: NA; d_gene: TRBD2; v_gene: TRBV30; j_gene: TRBJ2-1; CDR3aa: CAWSVGLAGSGDEQFF; CDR3nt: TGTGCCTGGAGTGTGGGGCTAGCGGGGTCCGGGGATGAGCAGTTCTTC
abundance: NA; d_gene: NA; v_gene: TRBV5-1; j_gene: TRBJ2-5; CDR3aa: CASSPIGTEGQETQYF; CDR3nt: TGCGCCAGCAGCCCCATAGGGACGGAAGGGCAAGAGACCCAGTACTTC
abundance: NA; d_gene: TRBD2; v_gene: TRBV15; j_gene: TRBJ2-7; CDR3aa: CATSRDQLAGLYEQYF; CDR3nt: TGTGCCACCAGCAGAGATCAGCTAGCGGGACTCTACGAGCAGTACTTC
abundance: NA; d_gene: NA; v_gene: TRBV28; j_gene: TRBJ2-7; CDR3aa: CASTTSSYEQYF; CDR3nt: TGTGCCAGCACTACCAGCTCCTACGAGCAGTACTTC
abundance: NA; d_gene: NA; v_gene: TRBV18; j_gene: TRBJ1-4; CDR3aa: CASSPPMQANEKLFF; CDR3nt: TGTGCCAGCTCACCGCCGATGCAGGCTAATGAAAAACTGTTTTTT
abundance: NA; d_gene: NA; v_gene: TRBV18; j_gene: TRBJ2-2; CDR3aa: CASSPRTDTLFF; CDR3nt: TGTGCCAGCTCACCAAGGACCGACACACTGTTTTTT
abundance: NA; d_gene: TRBD2; v_gene: TRBV5-4; j_gene: TRBJ2-2; CDR3aa: CASRSGRPNTGELFF; CDR3nt: TGTGCCAGCCGTAGCGGGAGGCCGAACACCGGGGAGCTGTTTTTT
abundance: NA; d_gene: TRBD1; v_gene: TRBV28; j_gene: TRBJ1-2; CDR3aa: CASSSGTGGYGYTF; CDR3nt: TGTGCCAGCAGTTCCGGGACAGGGGGGTATGGCTACACCTTC
abundance: once; d_gene: TRBD2; v_gene: TRBV18; j_gene: TRBJ2-3; CDR3aa: CASSPLSGRLSTDTQYF; CDR3nt: TGTGCCAGCTCACCCCTGAGCGGGAGACTTAGCACAGATACGCAGTATTTT
abundance: NA; d_gene: TRBD2; v_gene: TRBV10-3; j_gene: TRBJ2-3; CDR3aa: CATRGTSGRASTDTQYF; CDR3nt: TGTGCCACGCGCGGGACTAGCGGGAGGGCTAGCACAGATACGCAGTATTTT
abundance: NA; d_gene: NA; v_gene: TRBV25-1; j_gene: TRBJ1-5; CDR3aa: CASSETGLNQPQHF; CDR3nt: TGTGCCAGCAGTGAGACGGGGTTGAATCAGCCCCAGCATTTT
abundance: NA; d_gene: NA; v_gene: TRBV7-8; j_gene: TRBJ1-1; CDR3aa: CASSLFRTNTEAFF; CDR3nt: TGTGCCAGCAGCTTATTTAGGACGAACACTGAAGCTTTCTTT
abundance: NA; d_gene: NA; v_gene: TRBV30; j_gene: TRBJ1-2; CDR3aa: CARSSKGENGYTF; CDR3nt: TGTGCCCGGAGTTCTAAGGGAGAGAATGGCTACACCTTC
abundance: NA; d_gene: TRBD1; v_gene: TRBV28; j_gene: TRBJ1-5; CDR3aa: CASSYSGQGNREPQHF; CDR3nt: TGTGCCAGCAGTTATTCGGGACAGGGTAACAGGGAGCCCCAGCATTTT
abundance: NA; d_gene: TRBD2; v_gene: TRBV9; j_gene: TRBJ2-2; CDR3aa: CASSVGSGTTHTGELFF; CDR3nt: TGTGCCAGCAGCGTAGGCTCCGGGACTACTCACACCGGGGAGCTGTTTTTT
abundance: NA; d_gene: NA; v_gene: TRBV29-1; j_gene: TRBJ2-7; CDR3aa: CSVEDDRSTYEQYF; CDR3nt: TGCAGCGTTGAAGATGACAGGAGTACCTACGAGCAGTACTTC
abundance: NA; d_gene: TRBD2; v_gene: TRBV2; j_gene: TRBJ2-7; CDR3aa: CASSEPGTSDRYEQYF; CDR3nt: TGTGCCAGCAGTGAGCCTGGAACTAGCGATCGATACGAGCAGTACTTC
abundance: NA; d_gene: TRBD1; v_gene: TRBV19; j_gene: TRBJ1-2; CDR3aa: CASKSGTVFGYTF; CDR3nt: TGTGCCAGTAAGTCGGGGACAGTTTTTGGCTACACCTTC